The rows below give T cell receptor beta chains drawn from one sample of a study of CD8 T cell repertoires and HIV-1 epitope variants. Here immunoSEQ multiplex PCR was the method, and the copy in TCRdb shows in-frame clones only, minus some. Among more than 85,000 clones listed, more than 65% were seen once. Sequenced: uncultured baseline CD8+ T cells from peripheral blood mononuclear cells (PBMCs). These receptors were collected from a male donor with HIV. Each CDR3 is given with its conserved first and last residue. The order of the fields is CDR3 protein, CDR3 DNA, D gene, V gene, J gene, clone size. The D gene is left open where the match is weak. Clone size, where shown, is once, few, many, or a class for clones that have expanded.

CDR3 protein: CASRRVTSNTEAFF
CDR3 DNA: TGTGCCAGCAGGCGAGTCACCTCCAACACTGAAGCTTTCTTT
D gene: -
V gene: TRBV6-5
J gene: TRBJ1-1
clone size: -

CDR3 protein: CASIPEAGRSYEQYF
CDR3 DNA: TGTGCCAGCATCCCAGAGGCAGGCCGCTCCTACGAGCAGTACTTC
D gene: -
V gene: TRBV6-1
J gene: TRBJ2-7
clone size: once

CDR3 protein: CAINRQGGDTEAFF
CDR3 DNA: TGTGCCATCAACCGACAGGGAGGTGACACTGAAGCTTTCTTT
D gene: TRBD1
V gene: TRBV10-3
J gene: TRBJ1-1
clone size: few

CDR3 protein: CASRYLTGRSNQPQHF
CDR3 DNA: TGTGCCAGCAGATATCTAACAGGTCGATCCAATCAGCCCCAGCATTTT
D gene: -
V gene: TRBV28
J gene: TRBJ1-5
clone size: -

CDR3 protein: CASSLELGDEKLFF
CDR3 DNA: TGTGCCAGCAGCCTCGAACTAGGCGATGAAAAACTGTTTTTT
D gene: -
V gene: TRBV7-2
J gene: TRBJ1-4
clone size: few

CDR3 protein: CASSCPGQGNRQPQHF
CDR3 DNA: TGTGCTAGCAGCTGTCCGGGACAGGGAAATCGACAGCCCCAGCATTTT
D gene: TRBD1
V gene: TRBV7-7
J gene: TRBJ1-5
clone size: -

CDR3 protein: CASSYRGVEQFF
CDR3 DNA: TGTGCCAGCAGCTATCGAGGGGTTGAGCAGTTCTTC
D gene: -
V gene: TRBV13
J gene: TRBJ2-1
clone size: -

CDR3 protein: CASSQVELAPGELFF
CDR3 DNA: TGTGCCAGCAGCCAAGTCGAACTAGCGCCAGGGGAGCTGTTTTTT
D gene: TRBD2
V gene: TRBV14
J gene: TRBJ2-2
clone size: -

CDR3 protein: CASSKQGINEQFF
CDR3 DNA: TGTGCCAGCAGCAAACAGGGTATCAATGAGCAGTTCTTC
D gene: -
V gene: TRBV28
J gene: TRBJ2-1
clone size: -

CDR3 protein: CASTPEGHSYEQYF
CDR3 DNA: TGTGCCAGCACTCCAGAGGGACACTCCTACGAGCAGTACTTC
D gene: -
V gene: TRBV19
J gene: TRBJ2-7
clone size: -

CDR3 protein: CASILGDEQYF
CDR3 DNA: TGTGCCAGCATCTTAGGGGACGAGCAGTACTTC
D gene: -
V gene: TRBV21-1
J gene: TRBJ2-7
clone size: -

CDR3 protein: CASSPYRATDAKNIQYF
CDR3 DNA: TGTGCCAGCAGTCCCTACAGGGCCACAGACGCCAAAAACATTCAGTACTTC
D gene: -
V gene: TRBV7-2
J gene: TRBJ2-4
clone size: -

CDR3 protein: CSLQGQGYNEQFF
CDR3 DNA: TGCAGCCTTCAAGGACAGGGGTACAATGAGCAGTTCTTC
D gene: TRBD1
V gene: TRBV29-1
J gene: TRBJ2-1
clone size: -

CDR3 protein: CASSGFNYGYTF
CDR3 DNA: TGTGCCAGCAGTGGGTTTAACTATGGCTACACCTTC
D gene: -
V gene: TRBV6-4
J gene: TRBJ1-2
clone size: -

CDR3 protein: CASSLDSGRTDTQYF
CDR3 DNA: TGTGCCAGCAGTTTGGATAGCGGGAGAACAGATACGCAGTATTTT
D gene: TRBD2
V gene: TRBV28
J gene: TRBJ2-3
clone size: few

CDR3 protein: CASRQGFSNQPQHF
CDR3 DNA: TGTGCCAGCAGACAGGGGTTTAGCAATCAGCCCCAGCATTTT
D gene: TRBD1
V gene: TRBV28
J gene: TRBJ1-5
clone size: few

CDR3 protein: CASSEEAGSSYEQYF
CDR3 DNA: TGTGCCAGCAGTGAAGAGGCAGGTTCTTCCTACGAGCAGTACTTC
D gene: -
V gene: TRBV6-1
J gene: TRBJ2-7
clone size: -

CDR3 protein: CASSLGWDRVNSPLHF
CDR3 DNA: TGTGCCAGCAGTTTAGGTTGGGACAGGGTTAATTCACCCCTCCACTTT
D gene: TRBD1
V gene: TRBV27
J gene: TRBJ1-6
clone size: -

CDR3 protein: CASSVVSGGSTGELFF
CDR3 DNA: TGTGCCAGCAGCGTAGTTAGCGGGGGCAGTACCGGGGAGCTGTTTTTT
D gene: TRBD2
V gene: TRBV9
J gene: TRBJ2-2
clone size: -

CDR3 protein: CASSFTRVGELFF
CDR3 DNA: TGTGCCAGCAGCTTCACTCGGGTCGGGGAGCTGTTTTTT
D gene: -
V gene: TRBV7-2
J gene: TRBJ2-2
clone size: -

CDR3 protein: CASSSDRDPYNEQFF
CDR3 DNA: TGTGCCAGCAGCTCTGACCGGGACCCCTACAATGAGCAGTTCTTC
D gene: -
V gene: TRBV5-6
J gene: TRBJ2-1
clone size: -

CDR3 protein: CASSRGLVDYGYTF
CDR3 DNA: TGTGCCAGCAGCAGGGGTTTGGTTGACTATGGCTACACCTTC
D gene: -
V gene: TRBV7-2
J gene: TRBJ1-2
clone size: -

CDR3 protein: CASSIGQFNEKLFF
CDR3 DNA: TGTGCCAGTAGTATCGGGCAGTTTAATGAAAAACTGTTTTTT
D gene: -
V gene: TRBV19
J gene: TRBJ1-4
clone size: -

CDR3 protein: CASSPDWTGAMETQYF
CDR3 DNA: TGTGCCAGCAGCCCGGACTGGACGGGGGCGATGGAGACCCAGTACTTC
D gene: -
V gene: TRBV7-9
J gene: TRBJ2-5
clone size: -

CDR3 protein: CASSYRQEAFF
CDR3 DNA: TGTGCCAGCAGTTACCGGCAGGAAGCTTTCTTT
D gene: -
V gene: TRBV6-5
J gene: TRBJ1-1
clone size: -

CDR3 protein: CASKYGGAYNEQFF
CDR3 DNA: TGTGCCAGCAAGTATGGGGGGGCCTACAATGAGCAGTTCTTC
D gene: TRBD2
V gene: TRBV11-2
J gene: TRBJ2-1
clone size: -

CDR3 protein: CASRSAGESSSFF
CDR3 DNA: TGTGCCAGCAGGAGTGCGGGGGAATCTTCTTCTTTCTTT
D gene: -
V gene: TRBV7-2
J gene: TRBJ1-1
clone size: -

CDR3 protein: CAWITGGTEAFF
CDR3 DNA: TGTGCCTGGATAACAGGGGGGACTGAAGCTTTCTTT
D gene: TRBD1
V gene: TRBV30
J gene: TRBJ1-1
clone size: few

CDR3 protein: CASSLDPAPRGNEQFF
CDR3 DNA: TGTGCCAGCAGCTTGGATCCAGCTCCGAGGGGCAATGAGCAGTTCTTC
D gene: -
V gene: TRBV5-4
J gene: TRBJ2-1
clone size: once

CDR3 protein: CASSESLRLGTDTQYF
CDR3 DNA: TGCGCCAGCAGTGAGTCGCTGAGACTTGGCACAGATACGCAGTATTTT
D gene: -
V gene: TRBV10-2
J gene: TRBJ2-3
clone size: -

CDR3 protein: CASSRGPAREGEKLFF
CDR3 DNA: TGCGCCAGCAGCCGAGGCCCGGCCAGAGAGGGTGAAAAACTGTTTTTT
D gene: -
V gene: TRBV5-1
J gene: TRBJ1-4
clone size: -

CDR3 protein: CASSPGGTYNEQFF
CDR3 DNA: TGTGCCAGCAGCCCCGGGGGCACCTACAATGAGCAGTTCTTC
D gene: -
V gene: TRBV5-5
J gene: TRBJ2-1
clone size: -

CDR3 protein: CAISSDRYTGELFF
CDR3 DNA: TGTGCCATCAGTTCTGACAGATACACCGGGGAGCTGTTTTTT
D gene: -
V gene: TRBV10-3
J gene: TRBJ2-2
clone size: -

CDR3 protein: CASSGGNSYNEQFF
CDR3 DNA: TGTGCCAGCAGCGGGGGAAACTCCTACAATGAGCAGTTCTTC
D gene: -
V gene: TRBV7-2
J gene: TRBJ2-1
clone size: -

CDR3 protein: CASSSQGAYNEQFF
CDR3 DNA: TGTGCCAGCAGCTCACAGGGGGCTTACAATGAGCAGTTCTTC
D gene: TRBD1
V gene: TRBV7-8
J gene: TRBJ2-1
clone size: -

CDR3 protein: CASKSAGSYEQYF
CDR3 DNA: TGTGCCAGCAAAAGTGCAGGGTCCTACGAGCAGTACTTC
D gene: -
V gene: TRBV2
J gene: TRBJ2-7
clone size: -

CDR3 protein: CASSITSGSPQYF
CDR3 DNA: TGTGCCAGTAGTATAACTAGCGGGAGCCCCCAGTACTTC
D gene: TRBD2
V gene: TRBV19
J gene: TRBJ2-5
clone size: -

CDR3 protein: CASSSGTGASNAYEQYF
CDR3 DNA: TGTGCCAGCAGCTCAGGGACAGGGGCCAGTAATGCCTACGAGCAGTACTTC
D gene: TRBD1
V gene: TRBV13
J gene: TRBJ2-7
clone size: -

CDR3 protein: CASRKQGSYEQYF
CDR3 DNA: TGTGCCAGCAGAAAACAGGGGTCCTACGAGCAGTACTTC
D gene: TRBD1
V gene: TRBV28
J gene: TRBJ2-7
clone size: -

CDR3 protein: CASSWGTGDYEQYF
CDR3 DNA: TGTGCCAGCAGCTGGGGGACAGGTGACTACGAGCAGTACTTC
D gene: TRBD1
V gene: TRBV5-4
J gene: TRBJ2-7
clone size: -

CDR3 protein: CASSLQGGETQYF
CDR3 DNA: TGTGCCAGCAGTTTACAGGGAGGAGAGACCCAGTACTTC
D gene: -
V gene: TRBV5-4
J gene: TRBJ2-5
clone size: -